The entry below gives a single TCR beta chain sequence along with its context. The data are from a study of cytomegalovirus exposure and HLA in healthy donors. 60 Vbeta and 13 Jbeta primers were used in PCR. Only in-frame clones appear in the TCRdb table, and some are missing; sequencing was by immunoSEQ multiplex PCR. The data contain roughly 100,000 clones, approximately 86% of them singletons. Sequenced sample: PBMCs. The clonotype was recovered from a man aged 18 to 30 in good health and CMV-seronegative.

CDR3 coding DNA: TGTGCCAGCAGTTCGGGTATTGGAAACACCATATATTTT. Its protein product is CASSSGIGNTIYF. V is TRBV27 and J is TRBJ1-3; D uncertain. CDR1 is MNHEY and CDR2 is SMNVEV in the germline V gene (reference sequence). Trimming took off 4 bases at V and 3 bases at J, with 7 bases between the two ends. The CDR3 totals 13 residues.